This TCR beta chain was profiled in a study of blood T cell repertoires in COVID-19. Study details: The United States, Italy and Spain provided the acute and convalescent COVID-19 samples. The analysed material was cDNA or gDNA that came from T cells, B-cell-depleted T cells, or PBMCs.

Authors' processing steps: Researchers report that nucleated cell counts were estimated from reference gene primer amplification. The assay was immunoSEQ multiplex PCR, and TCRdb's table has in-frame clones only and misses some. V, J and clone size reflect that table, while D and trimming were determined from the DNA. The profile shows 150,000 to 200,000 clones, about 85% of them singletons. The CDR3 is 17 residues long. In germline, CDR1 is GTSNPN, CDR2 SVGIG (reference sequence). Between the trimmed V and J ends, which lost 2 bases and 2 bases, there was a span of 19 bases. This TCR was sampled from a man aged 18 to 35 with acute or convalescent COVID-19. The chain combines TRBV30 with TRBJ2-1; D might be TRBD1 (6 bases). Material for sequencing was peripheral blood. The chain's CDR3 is CAWSREGQPSPYNEQFF. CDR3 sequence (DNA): TGTGCCTGGAGTCGAGAAGGACAGCCGAGCCCCTACAATGAGCAGTTCTTC. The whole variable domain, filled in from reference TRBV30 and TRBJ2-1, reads SQTIHQWPATLVQPVGSPLSLECTVEGTSNPNLYWYRQAAGRGLQLLFYSVGIGQISSEVPQNLSASRPQDRQFILSSKKLLLSDSGFYLCAWSREGQPSPYNEQFFGPGTRLTVL.